These T cell receptor beta chains were read from a single sample in a study of shared clonotypes between healthy human individuals. Only in-frame clones appear in the TCRdb table, and some are missing; sequencing was by immunoSEQ multiplex PCR. Of fewer than 500,000 clones listed, over 75% are singletons. The sequenced material came from PBMCs. The receptors were sampled from a woman in her thirties or forties in good health. Some clones in this sample may be carry-over from other donors' samples. CDR3s include the opening cysteine and the closing phenylalanine or tryptophan. The D gene is left open where the match is weak. Clone size appears in some rows only: once, few, many, or a class for an expanded clone.

d_call	cdr3_length	v_call	j_call	clone_size	cdr3_nt	cdr3_aa
TRBD2	15	TRBV5-1	TRBJ2-7	NA	TGCGCCAGCAGCTTGGCGGGGGGTTACTCCTACGAGCAGTACTTC	CASSLAGGYSYEQYF
NA	15	TRBV7-9	TRBJ1-1	NA	TGTGCCAGCAGCTTATCACTCCCAACTCAGGGTGAAGCTTTCTTT	CASSLSLPTQGEAFF
TRBD2	18	TRBV7-2	TRBJ2-1	once	TGTGCCAGCAGCTTAGAGGGGCTAGCGGGAGGGACCTACAATGAGCAGTTCTTC	CASSLEGLAGGTYNEQFF
NA	13	TRBV27	TRBJ2-1	NA	TGTGCCAGCAAGGTACGGGAGCAGATTGAGCAGTTCTTC	CASKVREQIEQFF
TRBD2	15	TRBV6-1	TRBJ2-2	NA	TGTGCCAGCAGTGAACTAGCGGGAGTCGCCGGGGAGCTGTTTTTT	CASSELAGVAGELFF
NA	13	TRBV19	TRBJ1-1	few	TGTGCCAGTAGTCCTCGGCGTTTGCTTGAAGCTTTCTTT	CASSPRRLLEAFF
TRBD1	16	TRBV7-9	TRBJ1-5	NA	TGTGCCAGCAGCTTAGTCGGGACAGGGGTGGATCAGCCCCAGCATTTT	CASSLVGTGVDQPQHF
NA	15	TRBV30	TRBJ2-2	NA	TGTGCCTGGAGTGCGGCCAGACTTAACACCGGGGAGCTGTTTTTT	CAWSAARLNTGELFF
NA	14	TRBV5-1	TRBJ2-2	NA	TGCGCCAGCAGTGGGTACAAGAACACCGGGGAGCTGTTTTTT	CASSGYKNTGELFF
TRBD1	14	TRBV18	TRBJ2-7	NA	TGTGCCAGCTCACCAGGGACAGTGTGCTACGAGCAGTACTTC	CASSPGTVCYEQYF
TRBD2	17	TRBV4-1	TRBJ2-3	NA	TGCGCCAGCAGCCAAGAACTAGCGGGAGAAGGAACAGATACGCAGTATTTT	CASSQELAGEGTDTQYF
NA	16	TRBV19	TRBJ2-3	many	TGTGCCAGTAGCCCAACCCCGGGACGGGGCACAGATACGCAGTATTTT	CASSPTPGRGTDTQYF
TRBD2	14	TRBV2	TRBJ2-7	few	TGTGCCAGCATTAGACTAGCGGGAATGGGCGAGCAGTACTTC	CASIRLAGMGEQYF
NA	15	TRBV5-8	TRBJ1-2	NA	TGTGCCAGCAGCCATCGACAGGCCGTAAGGGATGGCTACACCTTC	CASSHRQAVRDGYTF
TRBD2	16	TRBV7-2	TRBJ2-1	NA	TGTGCCAGCAGCTTAGCGGGACTAGCGGGAGTCTATGAGCAGTTCTTC	CASSLAGLAGVYEQFF
NA	17	TRBV2	TRBJ1-3	NA	TGTGCCAGCAGCGCCTCTGGACGGCGAGTCTCTGGAAACACCATATATTTT	CASSASGRRVSGNTIYF
TRBD1	16	TRBV7-8	TRBJ1-1	NA	TGTGCCAGCAGCTACCAGACAGGGAGAATGAACACTGAAGCTTTCTTT	CASSYQTGRMNTEAFF
NA	15	TRBV5-1	TRBJ2-1	many	TGCGCCAGCAGTTCCGGGACACACGACCCCAATGAGCAGTTCTTC	CASSSGTHDPNEQFF
TRBD1	15	TRBV19	TRBJ1-3	NA	TGTGCCAGTAGACCGGGACAGGGTGCTGGAAACACCATATATTTT	CASRPGQGAGNTIYF
NA	16	TRBV6-6	TRBJ2-7	NA	TGTGCCAGCAGTTATCCCAGGCGGCGAACAGCCTACGAGCAGTACTTC	CASSYPRRRTAYEQYF
TRBD1	13	TRBV19	TRBJ2-2	NA	TGTGCCAGTGCCGGGACAGACACCGGGGAGCTGTTTTTT	CASAGTDTGELFF
NA	17	TRBV28	TRBJ2-2	NA	TGTGCCAGCAGTTTGTATGGGGTATCCGTTTCCCCCGGGGAGCTGTTTTTT	CASSLYGVSVSPGELFF
NA	13	TRBV10-3	TRBJ1-1	once	TGTGCCATCACGCAGGGTCCGGACACTGAAGCTTTCTTT	CAITQGPDTEAFF
NA	13	TRBV10-3	TRBJ1-4	NA	TGTGCCATCAGTGGCGGGTTTGCTGAAAAACTGTTTTTT	CAISGGFAEKLFF
NA	12	TRBV7-6	TRBJ2-5	NA	TGTGCCAGCAGCTTAGGGGAGGTGACCCAGTACTTC	CASSLGEVTQYF
NA	15	TRBV11-2	TRBJ2-3	NA	TGTGCCAGCAGCTTAGATCCTACTCCCACAGATACGCAGTATTTT	CASSLDPTPTDTQYF
TRBD1	14	TRBV27	TRBJ2-1	few	TGTGCCACCCACCGGGACAGGTCCAACAATGAGCAGTTCTTC	CATHRDRSNNEQFF
TRBD2	14	TRBV14	TRBJ2-7	NA	TGTGCCAGCAGCTATATAGCGGGAACCTACGAGCAGTACTTC	CASSYIAGTYEQYF
TRBD1	15	TRBV11-2	TRBJ2-4	NA	TGTGCCAGCAGTGATCCGGGACAGGGCGGAAACATTCAGTACTTC	CASSDPGQGGNIQYF
NA	15	TRBV5-5	TRBJ2-2	NA	TGTGCCAGCAGCTTGGGACTAGTTGCTACCCCAGTGCTGTTTTTT	CASSLGLVATPVLFF
TRBD2	16	TRBV5-1	TRBJ2-7	NA	TGCGCCAGCAGCTTGGACCCCGCGGGAGGGCCTTACGAGCAGTACTTC	CASSLDPAGGPYEQYF
NA	15	TRBV7-7	TRBJ2-2	NA	TGTGCTAGCAGCTCCAGGGTTGATAGCACCGGGGAGCTGTTTTTT	CASSSRVDSTGELFF
NA	16	TRBV4-1	TRBJ2-3	NA	TGCGCCAGCAGCCAAGGTGTCCAGGCCCGCACAGATACGCAGTATTTT	CASSQGVQARTDTQYF
NA	17	TRBV19	TRBJ2-2	NA	TGTGCCAGTAGTAAAGGCCCAGGCAATGGCGACACCGGGGAGCTGTTTTTT	CASSKGPGNGDTGELFF
NA	14	TRBV27	TRBJ2-3	once	TGTGCCAGCAGTCCTGGACAGAGCACAGATACGCAGTATTTT	CASSPGQSTDTQYF
NA	14	TRBV5-1	TRBJ1-1	NA	TGCGCCAGCAGCGCGGGTTCTCAGAACACTGAAGCTTTCTTT	CASSAGSQNTEAFF
TRBD1	17	TRBV28	TRBJ2-5	NA	TGTGCCAGCAGTTTACCCACGAACAGGGGGTTGAGAGAGACCCAGTACTTC	CASSLPTNRGLRETQYF
TRBD1	15	TRBV7-9	TRBJ1-1	NA	TGTGCCAGCAGCTTAACAGGGGGGGTGAACACTGAAGCTTTCTTT	CASSLTGGVNTEAFF
NA	13	TRBV28	TRBJ1-3	NA	TGTGCCAGCAGTTTTCGGGGGGGTTACACCATATATTTT	CASSFRGGYTIYF
TRBD1	15	TRBV5-5	TRBJ2-2	few	TGTGCCAGCAGCCCCGGGACAGGGGACCCCGGGGAGCTGTTTTTT	CASSPGTGDPGELFF
NA	16	TRBV7-6	TRBJ2-3	NA	TGTGCCAGCAGCTTACGGGGAGCGGGTGTCACAGATACGCAGTATTTT	CASSLRGAGVTDTQYF
TRBD1	14	TRBV29-1	TRBJ2-2	NA	TGCAGCGTTGTTGGGACAGTCAACACCGGGGAGCTGTTTTTT	CSVVGTVNTGELFF
TRBD2	15	TRBV6-1	TRBJ2-1	many	TGTGCCAGCAGTGATGGTCTAGCGGATTACAATGAGCAGTTCTTC	CASSDGLADYNEQFF
TRBD1	16	TRBV27	TRBJ2-7	NA	TGTGCCAGCAGTTTGCGCCTGGGGACAGGGCCCTACGAGCAGTACTTC	CASSLRLGTGPYEQYF